These T cell receptor beta chains were read from a single sample in a study of OX40 agonist ivuxolimab in advanced cancers. This table comes from immunoSEQ multiplex PCR, and its TCRdb copy is limited to in-frame clones, with some not included. Of some 50,000 clones listed, roughly 90% are singletons. The source material was CD4+ or CD8+ T cells sorted from blood, sampled in a trial of the OX40 agonist ivuxolimab. The source is an adult with an advanced solid tumor such as melanoma, head and neck, liver or kidney cancer. Each CDR3 is given with its conserved first and last residue. D genes are given only for firm matches. Clone size appears in some rows only: once, few, many, or a class for an expanded clone.

j_gene,v_gene,abundance,d_gene,CDR3aa,CDR3nt
TRBJ2-3,TRBV21-1,-,-,CASSKGRLGPDTQYF,TGTGCCAGCAGCAAAGGGAGACTAGGCCCAGATACGCAGTATTTT
TRBJ1-2,TRBV2,-,-,CASSEAPANYGYTF,TGTGCCAGCAGTGAAGCCCCCGCTAACTATGGCTACACCTTC
TRBJ1-1,TRBV28,-,-,CASTGTGVSNTEAFF,TGTGCCAGCACGGGAACAGGAGTCTCGAACACTGAAGCTTTCTTT
TRBJ2-3,TRBV7-9,once,TRBD1,CASSAGGADTQYF,TGTGCCAGCAGCGCAGGGGGCGCGGATACGCAGTATTTT
TRBJ2-1,TRBV15,once,-,CATSRESSVLDEQFF,TGTGCCACCAGCAGAGAGTCTAGCGTCCTCGATGAGCAGTTCTTC
TRBJ1-3,TRBV5-1,-,-,CASSPSPYLSGNTIYF,TGCGCCAGCAGCCCAAGTCCCTATCTCTCTGGAAACACCATATATTTT
TRBJ1-3,TRBV5-1,-,-,CASSLVTGSGNTIYF,TGCGCCAGCAGCTTGGTTACAGGCTCTGGAAACACCATATATTTT
TRBJ2-1,TRBV5-1,-,-,CASSPAGFSGDEQFF,TGCGCCAGCAGCCCAGCGGGATTTTCAGGGGATGAGCAGTTCTTC
TRBJ1-5,TRBV7-9,-,-,CASSLSGDSNQPQHF,TGTGCCAGCAGCTTATCAGGGGACAGCAATCAGCCCCAGCATTTT
TRBJ1-5,TRBV28,-,TRBD1,CASSARTGVYQPQHF,TGTGCCAGCAGTGCCCGGACAGGGGTTTATCAGCCCCAGCATTTT
TRBJ1-1,TRBV2,-,-,CASRTDRMNTEAFF,TGTGCCAGCAGGACGGACAGAATGAACACTGAAGCTTTCTTT
TRBJ2-7,TRBV6-5,-,TRBD1,CASSFGTGGESQYF,TGTGCCAGCAGTTTCGGGACAGGGGGTGAGTCGCAGTACTTC
TRBJ1-1,TRBV2,-,-,CASLGVMNTEAFF,TGTGCCAGCTTGGGGGTAATGAACACTGAAGCTTTCTTT
TRBJ2-7,TRBV7-9,-,TRBD2,CASSPKASGQLSSYEQYF,TGTGCCAGCAGCCCCAAGGCTAGCGGCCAACTAAGCTCCTACGAGCAGTACTTC
TRBJ2-1,TRBV21-1,once,-,CASSKEGGGRGFLDEQFF,TGTGCCAGCAGCAAAGAGGGGGGAGGCAGGGGCTTTTTGGATGAGCAGTTCTTC
TRBJ1-2,TRBV30,-,TRBD1,CAWNTGTGEYGYTF,TGTGCCTGGAACACCGGGACAGGGGAATATGGCTACACCTTC
TRBJ1-3,TRBV12-2,once,-,CASRSQDRGNTIYF,TGTGCAAGTCGCTCCCAAGACAGGGGAAACACCATATATTTT
TRBJ2-7,TRBV28,-,-,CASSLSQGSEQYF,TGTGCCAGCAGTTTATCTCAGGGATCCGAGCAGTACTTC
TRBJ2-5,TRBV9,-,-,CASSVGVNGAETQYF,TGTGCCAGCAGCGTAGGAGTGAACGGGGCCGAGACCCAGTACTTC
TRBJ2-2,TRBV5-1,-,TRBD2,CASSLLLAGATGELFF,TGCGCCAGCAGCTTGCTCCTAGCGGGGGCCACCGGGGAGCTGTTTTTT
TRBJ2-2,TRBV5-4,-,TRBD2,CASSLGTSAFFGELFF,TGTGCCAGCAGCTTGGGGACTAGTGCGTTTTTCGGGGAGCTGTTTTTT
TRBJ2-3,TRBV5-1,-,-,CASSLSFGTARPTDTQYF,TGCGCCAGCAGCTTGTCTTTCGGAACGGCCCGGCCCACAGATACGCAGTATTTT
TRBJ1-3,TRBV9,-,TRBD1,CASTSGGSTSGNTIYF,TGTGCCAGCACCTCAGGGGGGTCGACCTCTGGAAACACCATATATTTT
TRBJ2-5,TRBV5-1,-,-,CASSLGGGGRQETQYF,TGCGCCAGCAGCTTGGGCGGGGGCGGACGGCAAGAGACCCAGTACTTC
TRBJ2-7,TRBV19,-,TRBD2,CASARHSGSSYEQYF,TGTGCCAGTGCCCGGCATAGCGGGAGTTCATACGAGCAGTACTTC
TRBJ1-4,TRBV14,-,-,CASSPHGNEKLFF,TGTGCCAGCAGCCCCCACGGGAATGAAAAACTGTTTTTT
TRBJ1-1,TRBV28,-,TRBD1,CASTARDRGLSEAFF,TGTGCCAGCACAGCCCGGGACAGGGGACTTTCTGAAGCTTTCTTT
TRBJ2-7,TRBV5-1,-,-,CASSPGGGALMNEQYF,TGCGCCAGCAGCCCCGGTGGGGGGGCCCTGATGAACGAGCAGTACTTC